This is a list of T cell receptor beta chains from one sample in a study of cytomegalovirus exposure and HLA in healthy donors. The protocol was immunoSEQ multiplex PCR, while the TCRdb copy is restricted to in-frame clones and leaves out a portion. This sample has over 100,000 clones, with 70% found just once. The sequencing input was PBMCs. Receptors were obtained from a man younger than 45 in good health and CMV-seropositive. The CDR3 runs from the conserved cysteine through the conserved F or W. A D gene is named only where the DNA matches it firmly. Clone size is not always given. Where it is, it says once, few, many or a class for expanded clones.

v_call: TRBV25-1
d_call: .
clone_size: .
j_call: TRBJ1-2
cdr3_nt: TGTGCCAGCAGACGCGCTAACTATGGCTACACCTTC
cdr3_aa: CASRRANYGYTF

v_call: TRBV6-5
d_call: .
clone_size: .
j_call: TRBJ2-1
cdr3_nt: TGTGCCAGCAGTATTACGACAGGCAATGAGCAGTTCTTC
cdr3_aa: CASSITTGNEQFF

v_call: TRBV7-2
d_call: .
clone_size: .
j_call: TRBJ2-5
cdr3_nt: TGTGCCAGCTCCCCGAACGGACACAGTCGGGCCCAGTACTTC
cdr3_aa: CASSPNGHSRAQYF

v_call: TRBV13
d_call: .
clone_size: few
j_call: TRBJ1-2
cdr3_nt: TGTGCCAGCAGCTTCCTTAGTTCAGGGGAGCCCCGCTATGGCTACACCTTC
cdr3_aa: CASSFLSSGEPRYGYTF

v_call: TRBV5-1
d_call: .
clone_size: .
j_call: TRBJ2-1
cdr3_nt: TGCGCCAGCAGCTTGGGGCAGGGGGGCAATGAGCAGTTCTTC
cdr3_aa: CASSLGQGGNEQFF

v_call: TRBV30
d_call: .
clone_size: .
j_call: TRBJ1-2
cdr3_nt: TGTGCCTGGAGTTTTTTGCAGGGCTACACCTTC
cdr3_aa: CAWSFLQGYTF

v_call: TRBV30
d_call: TRBD2
clone_size: .
j_call: TRBJ2-1
cdr3_nt: TGTGCCTGGACCATCCTAGCGGGAGGCCCCTCCTACAATGAGCAGTTCTTC
cdr3_aa: CAWTILAGGPSYNEQFF

v_call: TRBV10-3
d_call: .
clone_size: once
j_call: TRBJ2-7
cdr3_nt: TGTGCCACCAGGCCCGAAACTCCCGCCTACGAGCAGTACTTC
cdr3_aa: CATRPETPAYEQYF

v_call: TRBV7-2
d_call: .
clone_size: few
j_call: TRBJ1-3
cdr3_nt: TGTGCCAGCAGCTTGGGAGGGGGCTCTGGAAACACCATATATTTT
cdr3_aa: CASSLGGGSGNTIYF

v_call: TRBV28
d_call: .
clone_size: .
j_call: TRBJ2-4
cdr3_nt: TGTGCCAGCAGTTTACACAGGGTTGGGGTAGCCAAAAACATTCAGTACTTC
cdr3_aa: CASSLHRVGVAKNIQYF

v_call: TRBV25-1
d_call: .
clone_size: .
j_call: TRBJ1-3
cdr3_nt: TGTGCCAGCAGTGAATGGGGCTCCTCTGGAAACACCATATATTTT
cdr3_aa: CASSEWGSSGNTIYF

v_call: TRBV6-5
d_call: .
clone_size: few
j_call: TRBJ2-7
cdr3_nt: TGTGCCAGCAGTTACCGGGGGGCCTCCTACGAGCAGTACTTC
cdr3_aa: CASSYRGASYEQYF

v_call: TRBV27
d_call: TRBD1
clone_size: .
j_call: TRBJ2-7
cdr3_nt: TGTGCCAGCAGTTTGGGGGGAACAGGGGGCCTTTACGAGCAGTACTTC
cdr3_aa: CASSLGGTGGLYEQYF

v_call: TRBV6-5
d_call: .
clone_size: .
j_call: TRBJ2-2
cdr3_nt: TGTGCCAGCAGTTACGATTGGAGCGGGACCGGGGAGCTGTTTTTT
cdr3_aa: CASSYDWSGTGELFF

v_call: TRBV7-9
d_call: .
clone_size: once
j_call: TRBJ1-6
cdr3_nt: TGTGCCAGCAGCTTCGCGGGTTCACCCCTCCACTTT
cdr3_aa: CASSFAGSPLHF

v_call: TRBV27
d_call: .
clone_size: .
j_call: TRBJ1-5
cdr3_nt: TGTGCCAGCAGGCAGCAGGATCAGCCCCAGCATTTT
cdr3_aa: CASRQQDQPQHF

v_call: TRBV5-4
d_call: TRBD2
clone_size: .
j_call: TRBJ2-3
cdr3_nt: TGTGCCAGCAGCTTGGAGGGACTAGCGAAGGATACGCAGTATTTT
cdr3_aa: CASSLEGLAKDTQYF

v_call: TRBV9
d_call: TRBD1
clone_size: .
j_call: TRBJ2-7
cdr3_nt: TGTGCCAGCAGCGTCGAGGGACAGCCCTACGAGCAGTACTTC
cdr3_aa: CASSVEGQPYEQYF

v_call: TRBV7-8
d_call: .
clone_size: .
j_call: TRBJ1-2
cdr3_nt: TGTGCCAGCAGCCGGGGGACTGGGGACGCGGGTCCAGCTAACTATGGCTACACCTTC
cdr3_aa: CASSRGTGDAGPANYGYTF

v_call: TRBV6-5
d_call: TRBD2
clone_size: .
j_call: TRBJ2-7
cdr3_nt: TGTGCCAGCAGTCCACCCAGCGGGGGGTCCTACGAGCAGTACTTC
cdr3_aa: CASSPPSGGSYEQYF

v_call: TRBV7-2
d_call: .
clone_size: .
j_call: TRBJ1-5
cdr3_nt: TGTGCCAGCAGCTTAGACGCAGATCAGCCCCAGCATTTT
cdr3_aa: CASSLDADQPQHF

v_call: TRBV4-1
d_call: TRBD2
clone_size: few
j_call: TRBJ2-7
cdr3_nt: TGCGCCAGCAGCTCTCGGATGGGACTAGACCTCTACGAGCAGTACTTC
cdr3_aa: CASSSRMGLDLYEQYF

v_call: TRBV29-1
d_call: TRBD1
clone_size: .
j_call: TRBJ1-2
cdr3_nt: TGCAGCACTAAGCTCTCGGACAGGGGCTATGGCTACACCTTC
cdr3_aa: CSTKLSDRGYGYTF

v_call: TRBV7-2
d_call: .
clone_size: .
j_call: TRBJ1-4
cdr3_nt: TGTGCCAGCAGCTTAGAATCTACTCGGTCGCCGGGTGAAAAACTGTTTTTT
cdr3_aa: CASSLESTRSPGEKLFF

v_call: TRBV11-2
d_call: TRBD2
clone_size: .
j_call: TRBJ2-3
cdr3_nt: TGTGCCAGCAGCTTCGGGACTAGCGGGGGAGCGACAGATACGCAGTATTTT
cdr3_aa: CASSFGTSGGATDTQYF

v_call: TRBV5-5
d_call: .
clone_size: few
j_call: TRBJ1-5
cdr3_nt: TGTGCCAGCAGCTCGATCGGGTACTATAGCAATCAGCCCCAGCATTTT
cdr3_aa: CASSSIGYYSNQPQHF

v_call: TRBV27
d_call: .
clone_size: few
j_call: TRBJ2-1
cdr3_nt: TGTGCCAGCAGTACGGCATGGTCAGGTGAGCAGTTCTTC
cdr3_aa: CASSTAWSGEQFF

v_call: TRBV5-1
d_call: TRBD1
clone_size: once
j_call: TRBJ2-1
cdr3_nt: TGCGCCAGCAGCTTGGACCCCGGGACAGGGAACAATGAGCAGTTCTTC
cdr3_aa: CASSLDPGTGNNEQFF

v_call: TRBV5-1
d_call: TRBD1
clone_size: once
j_call: TRBJ1-2
cdr3_nt: TGCGCCAGCAGCCCAGGTCACGGACAGGACGAACGGGGTGGCTACACCTTC
cdr3_aa: CASSPGHGQDERGGYTF

v_call: TRBV9
d_call: .
clone_size: .
j_call: TRBJ1-2
cdr3_nt: TGTGCCAGCAGCGTAGCGGGGGGATATGGCTACACCTTC
cdr3_aa: CASSVAGGYGYTF

v_call: TRBV28
d_call: .
clone_size: .
j_call: TRBJ1-2
cdr3_nt: TGTGCCAGCAGTTTGTATGGGACAAGGAGTAACTATGGCTACACCTTC
cdr3_aa: CASSLYGTRSNYGYTF

v_call: TRBV5-1
d_call: TRBD2
clone_size: few
j_call: TRBJ2-3
cdr3_nt: TGCGCCAGCAGCCACCTTAGCGGGAGCACAGATACGCAGTATTTT
cdr3_aa: CASSHLSGSTDTQYF

v_call: TRBV28
d_call: TRBD1
clone_size: .
j_call: TRBJ1-2
cdr3_nt: TGTGCCAGCAATTCCATTCTGACAGGGGTAACCTTC
cdr3_aa: CASNSILTGVTF

v_call: TRBV27
d_call: .
clone_size: .
j_call: TRBJ2-3
cdr3_nt: TGTGCCAGCAGTTTATTGTGGGCCGGAGATACGCAGTATTTT
cdr3_aa: CASSLLWAGDTQYF

v_call: TRBV5-1
d_call: TRBD1
clone_size: .
j_call: TRBJ2-1
cdr3_nt: TGCGCCAGCAGCTGGGCAGGGGGTGCCAACAATGAGCAGTTCTTC
cdr3_aa: CASSWAGGANNEQFF

v_call: TRBV5-5
d_call: TRBD1
clone_size: .
j_call: TRBJ2-5
cdr3_nt: TGTGCCAGCAGCTTTTATCCAGGGGGAGAGACCCAGTACTTC
cdr3_aa: CASSFYPGGETQYF

v_call: TRBV18
d_call: TRBD1
clone_size: .
j_call: TRBJ1-4
cdr3_nt: TGTGCCAGCTCACCATCTAACAGGGGGCAAGAAAAACTGTTTTTT
cdr3_aa: CASSPSNRGQEKLFF

v_call: TRBV30
d_call: .
clone_size: .
j_call: TRBJ1-5
cdr3_nt: TGTGCCTGGAGTGTACACCCCGGGGGGCCCCAGCATTTT
cdr3_aa: CAWSVHPGGPQHF

v_call: TRBV29-1
d_call: TRBD1
clone_size: once
j_call: TRBJ2-5
cdr3_nt: TGCAGCGTTTTAGGACAGGGGCCATACGCCCCTCTGGAGACCCAGTACTTC
cdr3_aa: CSVLGQGPYAPLETQYF